This T cell receptor beta chain was found in a study of OX40 agonist ivuxolimab in advanced cancers. V was trimmed by 2 bases and J by 1 base, leaving 6 bases between them. Germline V gene sequence: CDR1 SGHRS, CDR2 YFSETQ. This CDR3 has 13 amino acids. TCRdb's copy holds only in-frame clones and misses some; the assay was immunoSEQ multiplex PCR. The table records about 68,000 clones, 85% of them present only once. The V call is TRBV5-1, the J call TRBJ1-1; no clear D gene. The sample was CD4+ or CD8+ T cells sorted from blood, taken in a trial of the OX40 agonist ivuxolimab. This receptor was obtained from an adult with an advanced solid tumor such as melanoma, head and neck, liver or kidney cancer. The CDR3 sequence: CASSFNGNTEAFF. Here the CDR3 DNA reads TGCGCCAGCAGCTTCAACGGGAACACTGAAGCTTTCTTT.